The T cell receptor beta chain described here comes from a study of cytomegalovirus exposure and HLA in healthy donors. Whole-study results and caveats: As a later analysis revealed, the rate of TCR association differed by HLA locus, with DRB1 most and HLA-C fewest.

Remarks on this clone: Its matching antigen is unknown.

The germline V gene encodes CDR1 GTSNPN and CDR2 SVGIG (reference sequence). The CDR3 runs to 15 residues. The ends were cut back, 2 bases at V and 9 bases at J, with 17 bases in the middle. The PCR ran on 60 Vbeta and 13 Jbeta primers. Sequencing was performed with immunoSEQ multiplex PCR; in TCRdb, only in-frame clones are kept and a portion is missing. The sample has around 39,000 clones. What was sequenced was PBMCs. The chain uses TRBV30 and TRBJ1-6; no reliable D call. This TCR derives from a male donor in good health and CMV-seronegative. The CDR3 nucleotides are TGTGCCTGGAGTATGGCACAGCTTGAAAGTTCACCCCTCCACTTT. Translation gives CAWSMAQLESSPLHF.